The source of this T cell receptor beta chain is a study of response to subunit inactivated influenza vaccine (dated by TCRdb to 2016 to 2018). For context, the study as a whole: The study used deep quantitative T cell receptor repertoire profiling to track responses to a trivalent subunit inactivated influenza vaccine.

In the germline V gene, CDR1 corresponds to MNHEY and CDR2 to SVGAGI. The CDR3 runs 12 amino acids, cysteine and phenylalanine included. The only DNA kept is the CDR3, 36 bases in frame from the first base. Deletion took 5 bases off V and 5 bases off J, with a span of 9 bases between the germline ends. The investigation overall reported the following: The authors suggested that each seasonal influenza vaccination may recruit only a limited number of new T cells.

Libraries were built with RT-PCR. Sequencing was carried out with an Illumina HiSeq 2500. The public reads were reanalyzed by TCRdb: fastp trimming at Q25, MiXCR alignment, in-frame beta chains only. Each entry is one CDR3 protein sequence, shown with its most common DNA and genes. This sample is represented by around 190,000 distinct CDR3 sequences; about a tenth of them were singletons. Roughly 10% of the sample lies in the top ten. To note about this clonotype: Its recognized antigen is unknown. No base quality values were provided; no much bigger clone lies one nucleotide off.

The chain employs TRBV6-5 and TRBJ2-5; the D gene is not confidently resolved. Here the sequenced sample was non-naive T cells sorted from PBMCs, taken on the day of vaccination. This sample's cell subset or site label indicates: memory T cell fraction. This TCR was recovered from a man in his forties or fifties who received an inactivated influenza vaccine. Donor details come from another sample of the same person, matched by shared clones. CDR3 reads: CASSKTRETQYF. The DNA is TGTGCCAGCAGTAAAACCAGGGAGACCCAGTACTTC.